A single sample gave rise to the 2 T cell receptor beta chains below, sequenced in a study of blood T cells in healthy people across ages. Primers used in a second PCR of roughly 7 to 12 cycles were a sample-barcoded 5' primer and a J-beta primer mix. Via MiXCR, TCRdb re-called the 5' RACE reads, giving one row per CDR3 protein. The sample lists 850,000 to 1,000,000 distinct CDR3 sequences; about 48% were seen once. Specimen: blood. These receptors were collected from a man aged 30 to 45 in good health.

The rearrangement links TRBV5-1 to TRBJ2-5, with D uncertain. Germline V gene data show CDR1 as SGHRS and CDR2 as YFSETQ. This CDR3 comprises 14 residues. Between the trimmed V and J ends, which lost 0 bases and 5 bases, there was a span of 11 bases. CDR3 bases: TGCGCCAGCAGCTTGGTCGCCGGGCCGGAGACCCAGTACTTC. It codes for CASSLVAGPETQYF.

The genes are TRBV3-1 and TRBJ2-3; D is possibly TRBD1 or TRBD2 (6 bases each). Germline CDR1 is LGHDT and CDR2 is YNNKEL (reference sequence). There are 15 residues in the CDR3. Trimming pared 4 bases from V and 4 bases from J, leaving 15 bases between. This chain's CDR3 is CASSPQGGPPDTQYF. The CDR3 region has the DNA TGTGCCAGCAGCCCCCAAGGGGGGCCACCAGATACGCAGTATTTT.